The 26 T cell receptor beta chains reported below all come from one sample, sequenced in a study of blood T cell repertoires in COVID-19. Using immunoSEQ multiplex PCR, the repertoire was profiled, and TCRdb retains in-frame clones only, with some absent. The data hold about 190,000 clones, with about 88% observed a single time. Sample: PBMCs or T cells enriched from blood (not recorded which). The source of these receptors is a woman aged 30 to 39 who had recovered from COVID-19.

The V gene is TRBV7-2, the J gene TRBJ2-2; 11 bases align to TRBD2. The CDR3 runs to 16 residues. Germline V CDR1 and CDR2: SGHTA, FQGNSA. V was clipped by 4 bases and J by 0 bases; unmatched bases: 1. CDR3 loop: CASSSGLAANTGELFF. The CDR3, as DNA: TGTGCCAGCAGCTCGGGACTAGCGGCGAACACCGGGGAGCTGTTTTTT.

The chain is built from TRBV19 and TRBJ1-1; a possible D gene is TRBD1 (6 bases). Trimming took 7 bases from V and 0 from J, leaving 9 bases between them. The CDR3 contains 13 residues. Germline-derived CDR1 and CDR2 are LNHDA and SQIVND (reference sequence). CDR3 protein: CASTGTLNTEAFF. The CDR3 bases are TGTGCCAGTACAGGGACATTGAACACTGAAGCTTTCTTT.

The chain is built from TRBV29-1 and TRBJ2-3, with 9 bases that match TRBD2. Germline lookup yields CDR1 SQVTM and CDR2 ANQGSEA. V dropped 6 bases and J dropped 1; count of bases not matched to a gene: 5. The CDR3 has 14 residues. The CDR3 protein is CSVSASGGTDTQYF. CDR3 DNA: TGCAGCGTCTCAGCTAGCGGGGGCACAGATACGCAGTATTTT.

The rearrangement links TRBV5-4 to TRBJ1-1; D gene uncertain. The CDR3 is made up of 15 amino acids. The ends were cut back, 0 bases at V and 0 bases at J, with 9 bases in the middle. CDR1 SGHNT and CDR2 YYREEE come from the germline V gene (reference sequence). The DNA for the CDR3 is TGTGCCAGCAGCTTGGAGGGCGGGTTGAACACTGAAGCTTTCTTT. Protein product: CASSLEGGLNTEAFF.

The V gene is TRBV25-1, the J gene TRBJ1-4; TRBD1 matches at 10 bases. CDR1 is MGHDK, CDR2 SYGVNS, per germline. The CDR3 is made up of 15 amino acids. Trimming at V came to 4 bases and at J to 4 bases, leaving 3 bases not matched to a gene. CDR3 loop: CASSGRDRGNEKLFF. CDR3 DNA sequence: TGTGCCAGCAGTGGCCGGGACAGGGGTAATGAAAAACTGTTTTTT.

The chain joins TRBV7-3 to TRBJ2-5; D possibly corresponds to TRBD1 (5 bases). Trimming removed 1 base from V and 2 bases from J, with 14 bases in between. The CDR3 has 16 amino acids. The V gene's germline CDR1 is SGHTA and CDR2 FQGTGA. CDR3 DNA: TGTGCCAGCAGCTTAAGCCCGACAGCGTTGCAAGAGACCCAGTACTTC. Encoded protein: CASSLSPTALQETQYF.

This clone has only a few counts. The chain carries TRBV11-3 and TRBJ2-7; no reliable D call. Germline CDR1 SGHNT, CDR2 YENEEA. V dropped 0 bases and J dropped 4 bases, with 13 bases sitting between them. CDR3 length: 15 amino acids. The CDR3 loop reads CASSLDGHNGYEQYF. CDR3 DNA sequence: TGTGCCAGCAGCTTAGATGGGCATAACGGTTACGAGCAGTACTTC.

The chain's CDR3 is CASSVRGSLPGELFF. For the CDR3, the DNA is TGTGCCAGCAGCGTGCGGGGGAGCCTGCCCGGGGAGCTGTTTTTT. This chain joins TRBV7-9 and TRBJ2-2; TRBD2 matches 7 bases. V lost 5 bases, J lost 6 bases, and 9 bases stayed unmatched. The CDR3 has 15 amino acids. Germline V lookup: CDR1 SEHNR, CDR2 FQNEAQ (reference sequence).

This clone has only a few counts. The CDR3 region has the DNA TGTGCCAGCAGAACCGGGACAGGGGGCACTTTTTCCTACAATGAGCAGTTCTTC. Its protein is CASRTGTGGTFSYNEQFF. V and J are TRBV2 and TRBJ2-1; 12 bases line up with TRBD1. V was clipped by 6 bases and J by 1 base; unmatched bases: 10. Germline V gene sequence: CDR1 SNHLY, CDR2 FYNNEI. This CDR3 is built from 18 residues.

The chain has TRBV5-8 and TRBJ2-1, with unresolved D. The V gene's germline CDR1 is SGHTS and CDR2 YDEGEE. Trimming removed 0 bases at V and 8 bases at J, with 15 bases between. This CDR3 is built from 15 residues. CDR3 in DNA: TGTGCCAGCAGCTTGGCCAGGCCAGGCAGGCATGAGCAGTTCTTC. Translated, it gives CASSLARPGRHEQFF.

This clone was seen just once. V is TRBV12-3 or TRBV12-4 and J is TRBJ2-5; D is perhaps TRBD2 (5 bases). This CDR3 spans 13 amino acids. The V end lost 3 bases, the J end lost 7 bases, and 12 bases lay between the germline ends. The CDR3 coding sequence is TGTGCCAGCAGTTTCCCTGGACTCGGGACCCAGTACTTC. It encodes CASSFPGLGTQYF.

This clone was seen only a few times. The chain carries TRBV19 and TRBJ2-3; 11 bases fit TRBD2. The CDR3 has 16 amino acids. Trimming removed 6 bases from V and 2 bases from J; junction bases left unmatched: 7. The germline gives CDR1 LNHDA, CDR2 SQIVND (reference sequence). CDR3 in DNA: TGTGCCAGTAGGGGTAGCGGGAGGGTCTTCACAGATACGCAGTATTTT. Encoded protein: CASRGSGRVFTDTQYF. Looking up the rest from reference TRBV19 and TRBJ2-3 gives the full variable domain: DGGITQSPKYLFRKEGQNVTLSCEQNLNHDAMYWYRQDPGQGLRLIYYSQIVNDFQKGDIAEGYSVSREKKESFPLTVTSAQKNPTAFYLCASRGSGRVFTDTQYFGPGTRLTVL.

The chain joins TRBV6-5 to TRBJ1-6; 7 positions agree with TRBD1. CDR3 length: 15 residues. Germline assignment: CDR1 MNHEY and CDR2 SVGAGI. V lost 7 bases to trimming and J lost 4 bases; unmatched junction nucleotides: 7. This CDR3 is CASMLRTGYNSPLHF. In DNA form, the CDR3 reads TGTGCCAGCATGTTAAGGACAGGATATAATTCACCCCTCCACTTT.

The chain employs TRBV2 and TRBJ1-2, with no clear D. Germline V CDR1 and CDR2: SNHLY, FYNNEI. The CDR3 runs 15 residues. Trimming shortened V by 2 bases and J by 1 base, and 11 bases separated the two germline ends. The CDR3 is CASSESLGGNYGYTF. The DNA of the CDR3 is TGTGCCAGCAGTGAAAGTCTGGGAGGTAACTATGGCTACACCTTC.

The chain recombines TRBV2 with TRBJ1-5; 9 nucleotides match TRBD1. The V and J ends lost 7 bases and 2 bases, in that order; junction bases with no gene match: 3. This CDR3 contains 14 residues. CDR1 and CDR2 (germline): SNHLY, FYNNEI. CDR3 nucleotides: TGTGCCAGCAATCGGGACAGGGGCAATCAGCCCCAGCATTTT. Protein product: CASNRDRGNQPQHF. The variable domain in full, completed from reference TRBV2 and TRBJ1-5, reads EPEVTQTPSHQVTQMGQEVILRCVPISNHLYFYWYRQILGQKVEFLVSFYNNEISEKSEIFDDQFSVERPDGSNFTLKIRSTKLEDSAMYFCASNRDRGNQPQHFGDGTRLSIL.

V usage is TRBV18 and J usage is TRBJ2-3; a possible D gene is TRBD2 (6 bases). Between the trimmed V and J ends, which lost 0 bases and 2 bases, there was a span of 9 bases. The germline CDR1 and CDR2 sequences are KGHSH and LQKENI. The CDR3 loop spans 15 amino acids. CDR3 protein: CASSPPAGPTDTQYF. The CDR3 DNA reads TGTGCCAGCTCACCACCCGCGGGGCCCACAGATACGCAGTATTTT.

This clone has only one observation. The rearrangement links TRBV27 to TRBJ1-1; tentatively, D is TRBD1 (6 bases). The V end was cut by 1 base, the J end by 0 bases, with 6 bases between. CDR1 and CDR2 from the germline V gene are MNHEY and SMNVEV (reference sequence). This CDR3 has 14 residues. In nucleotides, the CDR3 is TGTGCCAGCAGTTTATACAGGGTGAACACTGAAGCTTTCTTT. Translation: CASSLYRVNTEAFF.

This clone was counted a few times. The chain links TRBV28 to TRBJ1-1; 7 bases align to TRBD1. CDR1 and CDR2 (germline): MDHEN, SYDVKM. V lost 5 bases, J lost 2 bases, and 5 bases stayed unmatched. This CDR3 has 14 amino acids. For the CDR3, the DNA is TGTGCCAGCAGTGCTTACAGGGGCAACACTGAAGCTTTCTTT. Protein: CASSAYRGNTEAFF.

The chain carries TRBV25-1 and TRBJ2-2; unclear D gene. The ends were cut back, 0 bases at V and 1 base at J, with 9 bases in the middle. The germline CDR1 and CDR2 sequences are MGHDK and SYGVNS. The CDR3 spans 16 residues. The CDR3 DNA sequence: TGTGCCAGCAGTGAATACTCCGAGTTGAACACCGGGGAGCTGTTTTTT. Translation: CASSEYSELNTGELFF.

The chain carries TRBV19 and TRBJ2-7, with 9 bases aligning to TRBD2. The CDR3 has 15 residues. The ends lost 6 bases at V and 4 bases at J; junction bases unmatched: 10. CDR1 is LNHDA and CDR2 is SQIVND in the germline V gene (reference sequence). CDR3 DNA sequence: TGTGCCAGTAGGGGAGCGGGAGGCCCCTCGTACGAGCAGTACTTC. Translation: CASRGAGGPSYEQYF.

This clone was detected a few times. The chain uses TRBV28 and TRBJ1-1; 9 bases are shared with TRBD1. The CDR3 has 16 residues. V was pared by 6 bases and J by 6 bases, with 14 bases of the junction left unmatched. Germline V gene data show CDR1 as MDHEN and CDR2 as SYDVKM. Here the CDR3 DNA reads TGTGCCAGCAGCCATAGGACAGGGGCCCTGAAGGCTGAAGCTTTCTTT. This gives the protein CASSHRTGALKAEAFF.

This chain connects TRBV10-3 to TRBJ2-7; D is undetermined. The CDR3 is made up of 14 amino acids. Trimming left V 4 bases short and J 0 bases short, with 10 bases between. Germline CDR1 and CDR2: ENHRY and SYGVKD. CDR3 region: CAISVGVSSYEQYF. CDR3 coding DNA: TGTGCCATCAGTGTCGGAGTAAGCTCCTACGAGCAGTACTTC.

V and J are TRBV7-9 and TRBJ2-1; D not resolved. The CDR3 spans 14 residues. The germline V and J ends were trimmed by 5 bases and 8 bases, with 16 bases remaining between them. Germline V lookup: CDR1 SEHNR, CDR2 FQNEAQ (reference sequence). CDR3 sequence (DNA): TGTGCCAGCAGCCCAGAGGTCAATTGGTATGAGCAGTTCTTC. Protein product: CASSPEVNWYEQFF.

Only one count was recorded for this clone. The rearrangement links TRBV5-8 to TRBJ1-5, with TRBD1 as a possible D gene (5 bases). The germline CDR1 and CDR2 sequences are SGHTS and YDEGEE. CDR3 length: 15 amino acids. Deletions cut 0 bases from V and 4 bases from J, with 11 bases between. The CDR3 DNA reads as TGTGCCAGCAGCTTGGATTCGGCAGGGAATCAGCCCCAGCATTTT. Residues: CASSLDSAGNQPQHF.

The chain employs TRBV10-3 and TRBJ1-5; 12 positions match TRBD1. The CDR3 is 15 amino acids. CDR1 is ENHRY and CDR2 is SYGVKD in the germline V gene. V shed 8 bases and J 7 bases; nucleotides not matched to a gene: 9. The CDR3 spells CAIAPGTGGGQPQHF. The CDR3 nucleotides read TGTGCCATCGCCCCCGGGACAGGGGGCGGACAGCCCCAGCATTTT.

This clone was seen just once. The chain carries TRBV15 and TRBJ1-1; 7 nucleotides align to TRBD1. J gave up 6 bases and V 0 bases, and 4 bases lay outside the gene matches. The CDR3 runs to 14 residues. CDR1 LNHNV and CDR2 YYDKDF come from the germline V gene (reference sequence). The CDR3 nucleotides are TGTGCCACCAGCAGAGAACAGGGGATCTCTGAAGCTTTCTTT. It yields the protein CATSREQGISEAFF.